What follows are 5 T cell receptor beta chains derived from one specimen sequenced in a study of CD8+ T cells in alopecia areata. Regarding treatment: oral pan-JAK inhibitor, 5-10 mg twice daily. Following RNA extraction, reverse transcription yielded cDNA that acted as the sequencing template. Using immunoSEQ multiplex PCR, the repertoire was profiled, and TCRdb retains in-frame clones only, with some absent. The sample lists around 99,000 clones, around 83% occurring once. The material was CD8+ T cells sorted from blood, obtained at week 24, from a patient treated with tofacitinib. These receptors came from a human donor with alopecia areata.

V usage is TRBV4-1 and J usage is TRBJ2-3; maybe TRBD1 (5 bases). V was trimmed by 0 bases and J by 5 bases, leaving 6 bases between them. CDR3 size: 13 residues. CDR1 is MGHRA and CDR2 is YSYEKL in the germline V gene. The CDR3 DNA is TGCGCCAGCAGCCAAGATAGGGGAGATACGCAGTATTTT. This codes for CASSQDRGDTQYF.

The rearrangement uses TRBV7-9 and TRBJ2-5; D perhaps matches TRBD2 (6 bases). The V gene's germline CDR1 is SEHNR and CDR2 FQNEAQ (reference sequence). The CDR3 sequence is 16 residues long. V was cut by 7 bases and J by 2 bases, with 20 bases left in between. Here the CDR3 DNA reads TGTGCCAGCACGGGACTTGAAAGATATGTGCAAGAGACCCAGTACTTC. Translated, it gives CASTGLERYVQETQYF.

The chain joins TRBV29-1 to TRBJ2-3; 7 bases are a match to TRBD2. CDR1 and CDR2 from the germline V gene are SQVTM and ANQGSEA. V shed 4 bases, J shed 2 bases, and the junction held 12 bases outside the gene matches. This CDR3 is built from 16 residues. The CDR3, as DNA: TGCAGCGTTGCCTCGGTTCGGGGGGACTACACAGATACGCAGTATTTT. Amino acids: CSVASVRGDYTDTQYF.

This rearrangement joins TRBV27 to TRBJ2-3; 8 bases map to TRBD2. V was clipped by 7 bases and J by 2 bases; unmatched bases: 11. This CDR3 is built from 16 residues. CDR1 MNHEY and CDR2 SMNVEV come from the germline V gene (reference sequence). CDR3 DNA: TGTGCCAGCACCGGATGGGTAGCGGGAAACACAGATACGCAGTATTTT. It specifies CASTGWVAGNTDTQYF.

The J gene is TRBJ2-1, the V gene TRBV19; 10 nucleotides line up with TRBD1. The germline CDR1 and CDR2 sequences are LNHDA and SQIVND (reference sequence). The CDR3 covers 15 residues. V gave up 5 bases and J gave up 4 bases; unmatched junction bases: 5. CDR3 loop: CASSWTGGPYNEQFF. Written as DNA, the CDR3 is TGTGCCAGTAGTTGGACAGGGGGGCCTTACAATGAGCAGTTCTTC.